This T cell receptor beta chain was documented in a study of beta chain features in type 1 diabetes. On the study more broadly: On cell yields, gender and age, patients and healthy donors were similar.

Study outcomes and limitations: Whether HLA type influences TCRB rearrangement remained unresolved here. Among patients with Type 1 diabetes, TCRB CDR3s were moderately but significantly shorter in every one of the four CD4+ subsets.

The CDR3 covers 14 residues. V dropped 6 bases and J dropped 1; count of bases not matched to a gene: 4. Germline assignment: CDR1 MNHNS and CDR2 SASEGT. Each sorted fraction was over 95% pure. Details on this clone: Its antigen remains unidentified.

TCRB transcripts that were expressed got sequenced, as all of the isolated RNA had been reverse transcribed. Using immunoSEQ multiplex PCR, the repertoire was profiled, and TCRdb retains in-frame clones only, with some absent. In the table there are 240,000 or so clones, approximately 15% of which are singletons. The sample taken for sequencing was naive CD4+ T cells from blood. The source of this sequence is a man younger than 40 with type 1 diabetes. V gene TRBV6-1 combines with J gene TRBJ2-7; 9 bases match TRBD2. This CDR3 reads CASSSTSGSYEQYF. The CDR3 nucleotides read TGTGCCAGCAGCTCAACTAGCGGGTCCTACGAGCAGTACTTC.